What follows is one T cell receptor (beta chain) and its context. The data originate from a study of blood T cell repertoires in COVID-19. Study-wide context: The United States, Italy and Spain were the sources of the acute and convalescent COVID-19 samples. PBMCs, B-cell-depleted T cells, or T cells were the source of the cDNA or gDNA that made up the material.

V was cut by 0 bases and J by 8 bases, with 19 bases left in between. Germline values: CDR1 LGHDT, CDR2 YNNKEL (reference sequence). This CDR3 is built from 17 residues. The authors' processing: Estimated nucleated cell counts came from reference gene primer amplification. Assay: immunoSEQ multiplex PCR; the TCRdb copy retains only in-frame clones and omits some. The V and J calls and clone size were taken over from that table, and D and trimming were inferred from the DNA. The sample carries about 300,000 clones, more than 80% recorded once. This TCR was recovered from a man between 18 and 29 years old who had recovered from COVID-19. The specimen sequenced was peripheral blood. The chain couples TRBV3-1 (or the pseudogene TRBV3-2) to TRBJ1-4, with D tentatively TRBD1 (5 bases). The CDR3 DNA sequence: TGTGCCAGCAGCCAAGATGGTGCGGGGCCGGTTGAGGAAAAACTGTTTTTT. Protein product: CASSQDGAGPVEEKLFF.